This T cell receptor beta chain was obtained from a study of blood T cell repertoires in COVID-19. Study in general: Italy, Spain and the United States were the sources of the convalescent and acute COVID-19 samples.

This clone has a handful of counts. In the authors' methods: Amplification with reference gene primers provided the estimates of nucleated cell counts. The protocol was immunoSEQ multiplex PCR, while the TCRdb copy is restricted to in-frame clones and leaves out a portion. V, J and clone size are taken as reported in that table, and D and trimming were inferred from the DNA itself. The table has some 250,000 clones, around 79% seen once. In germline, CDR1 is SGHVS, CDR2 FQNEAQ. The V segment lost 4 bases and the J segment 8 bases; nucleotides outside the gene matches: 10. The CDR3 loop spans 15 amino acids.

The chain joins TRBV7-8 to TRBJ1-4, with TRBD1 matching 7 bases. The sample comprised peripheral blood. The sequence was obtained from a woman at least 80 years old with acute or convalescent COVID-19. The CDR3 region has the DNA TGTGCCAGCAGCTCACTACAGGGGACAAGGGAAAAACTGTTTTTT. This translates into CASSSLQGTREKLFF.